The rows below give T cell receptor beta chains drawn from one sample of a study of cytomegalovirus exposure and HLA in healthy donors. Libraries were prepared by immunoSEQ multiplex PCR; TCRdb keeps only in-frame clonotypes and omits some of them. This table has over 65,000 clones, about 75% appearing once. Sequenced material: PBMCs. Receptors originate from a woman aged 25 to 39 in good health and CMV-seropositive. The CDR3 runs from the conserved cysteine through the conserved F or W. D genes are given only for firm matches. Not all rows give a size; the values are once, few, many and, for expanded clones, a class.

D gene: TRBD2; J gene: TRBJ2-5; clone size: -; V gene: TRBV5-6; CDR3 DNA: TGTGCCAGCAGCTTGACTAGCGGGAGGGCCCTGGGGACCCAGTACTTC; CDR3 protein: CASSLTSGRALGTQYF
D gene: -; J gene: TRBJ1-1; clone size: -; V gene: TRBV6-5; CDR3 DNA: TGTGCCAGCAGTTACTCTGGGCAGGGAAGCACTGAAGCTTTCTTT; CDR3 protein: CASSYSGQGSTEAFF
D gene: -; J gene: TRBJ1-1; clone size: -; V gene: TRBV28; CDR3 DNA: TGTGCCACCCGGGGGGGGTCGAACACTGAAGCTTTCTTT; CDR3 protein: CATRGGSNTEAFF
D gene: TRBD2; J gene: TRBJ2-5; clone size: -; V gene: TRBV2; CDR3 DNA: TGTGCCAGCAGTGGGACTAGCGGGATCGAGACCCAGTACTTC; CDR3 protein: CASSGTSGIETQYF
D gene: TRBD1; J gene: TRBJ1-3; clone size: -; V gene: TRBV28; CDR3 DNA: TGTGCCAGCAGTTCGACAGGGCTGCGGAACACCATATATTTT; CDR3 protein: CASSSTGLRNTIYF
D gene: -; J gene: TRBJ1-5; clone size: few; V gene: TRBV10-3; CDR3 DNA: TGTGCCATCAGAACCGGGAGCAATCAGCCCCAGCATTTT; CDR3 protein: CAIRTGSNQPQHF
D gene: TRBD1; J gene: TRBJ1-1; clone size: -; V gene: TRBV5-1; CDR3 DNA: TGCGCCAGCAGCTTGGAGGGGGCGGGTCGAGCTTTCTTT; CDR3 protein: CASSLEGAGRAFF
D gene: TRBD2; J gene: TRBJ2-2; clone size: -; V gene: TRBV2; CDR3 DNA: TGTGCCAGCAGTGAAACCGGACTAGCCGGGGAGCTGTTTTTT; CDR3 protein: CASSETGLAGELFF
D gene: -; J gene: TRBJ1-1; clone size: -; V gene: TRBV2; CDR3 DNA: TGTGCCAGCAGTGAAATCTTACTGCTGAACACTGAAGCTTTCTTT; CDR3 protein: CASSEILLLNTEAFF
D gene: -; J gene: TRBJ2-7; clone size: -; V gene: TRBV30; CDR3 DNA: TGTGCCTGGTCTCTAGTGGCTAGCGAGCAGTACTTC; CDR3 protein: CAWSLVASEQYF
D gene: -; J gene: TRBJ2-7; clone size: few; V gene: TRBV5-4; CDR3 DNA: TGTGCCAGCAGCGTAAGACAGGCCTCCCCGCGGGAGCAGTACTTC; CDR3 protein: CASSVRQASPREQYF
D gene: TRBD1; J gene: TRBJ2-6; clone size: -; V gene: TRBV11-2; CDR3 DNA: TGTGCCAGCAGCTTAATAGCCGGGACAGGGACCTCTGGGGCCAACGTCCTGACTTTC; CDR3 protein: CASSLIAGTGTSGANVLTF
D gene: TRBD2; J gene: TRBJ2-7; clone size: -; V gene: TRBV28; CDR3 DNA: TGTGCCACCGGCGCTAGCGGGAGGGCCAAGAGCTCCTACGAGCAGTACTTC; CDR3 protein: CATGASGRAKSSYEQYF
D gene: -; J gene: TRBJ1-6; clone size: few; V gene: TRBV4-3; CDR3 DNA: TGCGCCAGCAGCCAAGAAACGGGGGTGAGCTCCTATAATTCACCCCTCCACTTT; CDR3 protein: CASSQETGVSSYNSPLHF
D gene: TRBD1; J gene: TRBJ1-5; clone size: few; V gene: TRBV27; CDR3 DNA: TGTGCCAGCTACCCGGACCTGGGGACAGGTCAGCCCCAGCATTTT; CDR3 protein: CASYPDLGTGQPQHF
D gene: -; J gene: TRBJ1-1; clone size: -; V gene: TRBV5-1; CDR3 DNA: TGCGCCAGCAGCCCCGCGGTGGCGAACACTGAAGCTTTCTTT; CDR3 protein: CASSPAVANTEAFF
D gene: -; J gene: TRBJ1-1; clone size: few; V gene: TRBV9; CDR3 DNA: TGTGCCAGCAGCCAAGACTCTACCGTGGGAGCTTTCTTT; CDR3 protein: CASSQDSTVGAFF
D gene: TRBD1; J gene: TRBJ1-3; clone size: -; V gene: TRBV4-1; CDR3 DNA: TGCGCCAGCAGCCAAGCCGCGGGACAGGGGGCTTACACCATATATTTT; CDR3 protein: CASSQAAGQGAYTIYF
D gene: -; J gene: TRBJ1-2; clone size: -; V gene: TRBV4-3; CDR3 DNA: TGCGCCAGCAGCCCACGGAAGGGACTCCCCTTTGGCTACACCTTC; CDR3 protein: CASSPRKGLPFGYTF
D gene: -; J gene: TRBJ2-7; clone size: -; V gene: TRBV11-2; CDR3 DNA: TGTGCCAGCAGCTTAGTCGAGGGAGGCTACGAGCAGTACTTC; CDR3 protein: CASSLVEGGYEQYF
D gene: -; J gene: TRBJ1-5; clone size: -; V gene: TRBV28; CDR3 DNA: TGTGCCAGCAGTCCCCTAGTCCGCGATAGCAATCAGCCCCAGCATTTT; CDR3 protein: CASSPLVRDSNQPQHF
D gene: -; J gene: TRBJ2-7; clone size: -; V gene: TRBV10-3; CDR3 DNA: TGTGCTGGGGGAGGTGACCACTACGAGCAGTACTTC; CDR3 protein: CAGGGDHYEQYF
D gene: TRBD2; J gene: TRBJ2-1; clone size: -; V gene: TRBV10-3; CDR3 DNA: TGTGCCATCAGTGAGTCCGGGACTAGCGGGGATGTATACAATGAGCAGTTCTTC; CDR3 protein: CAISESGTSGDVYNEQFF
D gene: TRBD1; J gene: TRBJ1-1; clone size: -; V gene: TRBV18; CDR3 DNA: TGTGCCAGCTCACCCCCGGACAGGACTAAAGCTTTCTTT; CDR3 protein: CASSPPDRTKAFF
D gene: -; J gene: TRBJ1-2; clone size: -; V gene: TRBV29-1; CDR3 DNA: TGCAGCGTATCCTCGCGAAGGAGCTATGGCTACACCTTC; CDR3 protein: CSVSSRRSYGYTF
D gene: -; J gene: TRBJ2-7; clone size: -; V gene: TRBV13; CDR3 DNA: TGTGCCAGCAGTGTGGAGGGGACCTACGAGCAGTACTTC; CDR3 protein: CASSVEGTYEQYF
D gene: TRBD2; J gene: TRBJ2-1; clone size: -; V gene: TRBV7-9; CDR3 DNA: TGTGCCAGCAGCGACCGACTAGCAAATGAGCAGTTCTTC; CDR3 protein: CASSDRLANEQFF
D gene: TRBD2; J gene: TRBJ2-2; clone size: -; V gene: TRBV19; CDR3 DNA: TGTGCCAGTAGTCCCCACGTCTCGCTTAGCGGGAGGAACACCGGGGAGCTGTTTTTT; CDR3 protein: CASSPHVSLSGRNTGELFF
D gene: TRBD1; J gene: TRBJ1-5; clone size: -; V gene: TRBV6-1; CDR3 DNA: TGTGCCAGCAGTGAAGCGCTGGGACAGGGGAATCAGCCCCAGCATTTT; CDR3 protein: CASSEALGQGNQPQHF
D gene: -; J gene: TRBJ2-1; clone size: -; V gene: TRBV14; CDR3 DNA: TGTGCCAGCAGCCAAGAACAGGGAAGTTACAATGAGCAGTTCTTC; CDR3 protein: CASSQEQGSYNEQFF
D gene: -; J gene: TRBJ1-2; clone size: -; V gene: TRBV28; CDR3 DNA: TGTGCCAGCTCGGGGTCCACGAGCCGGGGCTACACCTTC; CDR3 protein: CASSGSTSRGYTF
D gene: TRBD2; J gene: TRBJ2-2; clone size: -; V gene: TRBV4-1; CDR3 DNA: TGCGCCAGCAGCCAAGTAGCGGGAGGCACCGGGGAGCTGTTTTTT; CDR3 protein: CASSQVAGGTGELFF
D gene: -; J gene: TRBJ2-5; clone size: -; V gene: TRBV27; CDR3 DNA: TGTGCCAGCAGTCCAAGTTTCGGAGAGACCCAGTACTTC; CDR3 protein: CASSPSFGETQYF
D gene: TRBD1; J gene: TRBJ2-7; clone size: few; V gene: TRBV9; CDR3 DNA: TGTGCCAGCAGCTCTGGGACAGACTCCTACGAGCAGTACTTC; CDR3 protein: CASSSGTDSYEQYF
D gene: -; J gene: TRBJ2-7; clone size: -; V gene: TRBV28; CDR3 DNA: TGTGCCAGCAGTTCAGGCGAGCAGTACTTC; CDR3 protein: CASSSGEQYF
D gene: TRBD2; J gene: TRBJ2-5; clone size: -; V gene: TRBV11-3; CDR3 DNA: TGTGCCAGCAGCTCGACTAGCGGGCCTTCAGAGACCCAGTACTTC; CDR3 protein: CASSSTSGPSETQYF
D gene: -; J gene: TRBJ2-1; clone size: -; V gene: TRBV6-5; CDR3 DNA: TGTGCCAGCAGCAACGGGGGTAATGAGCAGTTCTTC; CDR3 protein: CASSNGGNEQFF
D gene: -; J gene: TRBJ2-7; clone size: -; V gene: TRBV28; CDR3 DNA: TGTGCCAGCACAATCGGACACGGCGGAATCTACGAGCAGTACTTC; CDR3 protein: CASTIGHGGIYEQYF
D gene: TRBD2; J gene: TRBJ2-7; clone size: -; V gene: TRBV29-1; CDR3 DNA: TGCAGCGTTGACTCACTAGCGGGAGGGGAGCAGTACTTC; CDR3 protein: CSVDSLAGGEQYF
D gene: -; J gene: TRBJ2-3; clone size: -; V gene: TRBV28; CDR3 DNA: TGTGCCAGCAGTTTGCGTTTGGTAATCACAGATACGCAGTATTTT; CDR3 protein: CASSLRLVITDTQYF
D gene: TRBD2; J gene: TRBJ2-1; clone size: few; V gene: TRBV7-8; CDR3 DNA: TGTGCCAGCAGCTTGGCCTCCGGGACTAGCGGGAGATACAATGAGCAGTTCTTC; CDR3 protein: CASSLASGTSGRYNEQFF
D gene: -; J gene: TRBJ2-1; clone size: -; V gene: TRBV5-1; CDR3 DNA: TGCGCTATTTGCAAGCAGAAAGCGGCATACGATGAGCAGTTCTTC; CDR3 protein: CAICKQKAAYDEQFF
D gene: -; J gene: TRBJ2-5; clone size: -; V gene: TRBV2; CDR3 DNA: TGTGCCAGCAGCCGCGGGTTACGGGAGACCCAGTACTTC; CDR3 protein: CASSRGLRETQYF
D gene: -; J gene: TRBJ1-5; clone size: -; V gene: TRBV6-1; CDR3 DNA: TGTGCCAGCGTAATAACGACAGTCGATCAGCCCCAGCATTTT; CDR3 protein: CASVITTVDQPQHF
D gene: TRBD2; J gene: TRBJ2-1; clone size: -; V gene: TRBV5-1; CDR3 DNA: TGCGCCACTTCGGGACTAGCGGGAGTGAATGAGCAGTTCTTC; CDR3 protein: CATSGLAGVNEQFF
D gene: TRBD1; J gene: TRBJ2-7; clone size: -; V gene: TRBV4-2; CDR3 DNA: TGTGCCAGCAGCCAGGGACAGAGCTCCTACGAGCAGTACTTC; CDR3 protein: CASSQGQSSYEQYF
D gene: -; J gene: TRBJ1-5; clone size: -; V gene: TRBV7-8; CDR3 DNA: TGTGCCAGCAGCTTAGCCGTCCATCAGCCCCAGCATTTT; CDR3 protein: CASSLAVHQPQHF